A single sample is the source of the 22 T cell receptor beta chains below, sequenced in a study of blood T cells in healthy people across ages. Next came a second PCR, run for about 6 to 12 cycles, which used a sample-barcoded 5' primer along with a J-beta primer mix. TCRdb analysed the 5' RACE reads with MiXCR anew, one entry per CDR3 protein. Here the sample spans hundreds of thousands of distinct CDR3 sequences, 56% being singletons. The specimen was blood. These receptors all stem from a man between 35 and 55 years old in good health.

CDR3 in amino acids: CASGLVLPLARGNTIYF. CDR3 bases: TGTGCTAGTGGTTTGGTATTACCCCTGGCTCGTGGAAACACCATATATTTT. This chain links TRBV12-5 with TRBJ1-3; no definite D call. Trimming stripped 0 bases from V and 3 bases from J, with 15 bases between. The CDR3 sequence is 17 residues long. The V gene's germline CDR1 is LGHNT and CDR2 FRNRAP. The full variable domain, with the rest looked up from reference TRBV12-5 and TRBJ1-3, is DARVTQTPRHKVTEMGQEVTMRCQPILGHNTVFWYRQTMMQGLELLAYFRNRAPLDDSGMPKDRFSAEMPDATLATLKIQPSEPRDSAVYFCASGLVLPLARGNTIYFGEGSWLTVV.

This clonotype has just a few counts. This chain joins TRBV2 and TRBJ1-1; 7 bases align to TRBD1. V was clipped by 4 bases and J by 4 bases; unmatched bases: 3. The germline V gene encodes CDR1 SNHLY and CDR2 FYNNEI. This CDR3 has 13 amino acids. CDR3 sequence: CASSGQGSTEAFF. The CDR3 coding sequence is TGTGCCAGCAGTGGACAGGGTAGCACTGAAGCTTTCTTT.

This clonotype came up a few times. The J gene is TRBJ2-1, the V gene TRBV7-3; D is possibly TRBD2 (5 bases). This CDR3 region has 19 residues. Germline values: CDR1 SGHTA, CDR2 FQGTGA. V lost 1 base to trimming and J lost 6 bases, with 25 bases between them. The CDR3 sequence: CASSLNGGFERPEGNEQFF. The CDR3 nucleotides are TGTGCCAGCAGCTTAAACGGCGGCTTCGAGCGGCCCGAAGGCAATGAGCAGTTCTTC.

The genes are TRBV12-3 or TRBV12-4 and TRBJ2-1; D could derive from TRBD1 or TRBD2 (6 bases each). The CDR3 runs 14 residues. V was clipped by 6 bases and J by 6 bases, with 15 bases between them. The CDR3 reads CASSHRGGGNEQFF. The CDR3 DNA follows: TGTGCCAGCAGCCACCGTGGAGGGGGCAATGAGCAGTTCTTC.

This chain joins TRBV4-3 and TRBJ2-5; no clear D gene. In germline, CDR1 is LGHNA, CDR2 YSLEER. CDR3 length: 13 residues. V lost 3 bases, J lost 4 bases, and 9 bases lay in between. CDR3 in DNA: TGCGCCAGCAGCCACGTCGAAGGAGAGACCCAGTACTTC. Translating it yields CASSHVEGETQYF.

This chain uses TRBV15 with TRBJ1-2; no clear D. Trimming took off 7 bases at V and 0 bases at J, with 15 bases between the two ends. The CDR3 length is 15 residues. Germline values: CDR1 LNHNV, CDR2 YYDKDF (reference sequence). The CDR3 nucleotides read TGTGCCACCAAACCGGATTACACCCCTAACTATGGCTACACCTTC. It is translated as CATKPDYTPNYGYTF.

This clonotype was counted between two and nine times. CDR3 amino acids: CASSMSGSYEQYF. The CDR3 DNA follows: TGTGCCAGCAGCATGAGCGGGAGCTACGAGCAGTACTTC. This chain links TRBV7-3 with TRBJ2-4; 8 nucleotides agree with TRBD2. The J call may be faulty, since TRBJ2-7 better matches the DNA end. CDR1 is SGHTA, CDR2 FQGTGA, per germline. The CDR3 extends over 13 amino acids.

V and J are TRBV27 and TRBJ2-1; 8 bases agree with TRBD1. CDR3 length equals 17 residues. Losses at the gene ends were 6 bases for V and 3 bases for J; bases not matched to a gene: 13. Germline V gene sequence: CDR1 MNHEY, CDR2 SMNVEV (reference sequence). CDR3: CASSLDRGALSYNEQFF. The CDR3 DNA is TGTGCCAGCAGCTTAGACAGGGGCGCCCTTAGCTACAATGAGCAGTTCTTC.

V usage is TRBV5-1 and J usage is TRBJ1-2; 7 positions match TRBD1. J lost 3 bases, V lost 3 bases, and 8 bases had no gene match. The CDR3 spans 15 residues. Per germline, CDR1 SGHRS and CDR2 YFSETQ. The CDR3 region is CASSSTGASDYGYTF. Written as DNA, the CDR3 is TGCGCCAGCAGCTCAACAGGGGCTAGTGACTATGGCTACACCTTC.

The gene calls are TRBV28 and TRBJ2-7; D gene unclear. CDR1 is MDHEN, CDR2 SYDVKM, per germline. Trimming removed 7 bases from V and 0 bases from J, with 16 bases in between. The CDR3 is 15 amino acids. CDR3 nucleotide sequence: TGTGCCAGCAAGAACCGAGTCGAGAGCTCCTACGAGCAGTACTTC. Protein sequence: CASKNRVESSYEQYF.

The chain combines TRBV11-2 with TRBJ2-5; possibly TRBD2 for D (5 bases). Trimming removed 5 bases at V and 11 bases at J, with 12 bases between. CDR3 size: 11 residues. Germline values: CDR1 SGHAT, CDR2 FQNNGV. The DNA of the CDR3 is TGTGCCAGCAGCCCTGGACTGGAGCAGTACTTC. Its translation: CASSPGLEQYF. The full variable domain, its missing parts supplied by reference TRBV11-2 and TRBJ2-5, is EAGVAQSPRYKIIEKRQSVAFWCNPISGHATLYWYQQILGQGPKLLIQFQNNGVVDDSQLPKDRFSAERLKGVDSTLKIQPAKLEDSAVYLCASSPGLEQYFGPGTRLLVL.

Written as DNA, the CDR3 is TGCAGTGCTAGAGTTTTGAGCATAGTCTACAATGAGCAGTTCTTC. It is translated as CSARVLSIVYNEQFF. J is TRBJ2-1 and V is TRBV20-1; unclear D gene. The CDR3 extends over 15 amino acids. From germline, CDR1 is DFQATT and CDR2 SNEGSKA (reference sequence). The V end was cut by 1 base, the J end by 3 bases, with 13 bases between.

This clonotype was observed a handful of times. The V call is TRBV5-1, the J call TRBJ2-5; D uncertain. Trimming took off 3 bases at V and 4 bases at J, with 7 bases between the two ends. The CDR3 loop spans 12 amino acids. Germline CDR1 and CDR2: SGHRS and YFSETQ. CDR3 in amino acids: CASSWRRETQYF. In nucleotides, the CDR3 is TGCGCCAGCAGCTGGCGAAGAGAGACCCAGTACTTC.

The chain combines TRBV9 with TRBJ2-3, with 7 positions matching TRBD2. The J segment lost 0 bases and the V segment lost 0 bases, leaving 7 bases of the junction unmatched. Germline V gene lookup returns CDR1 SGDLS and CDR2 YYNGEE. The CDR3 is made up of 17 amino acids. CDR3 in amino acids: CASSVGLAGSSTDTQYF. CDR3 DNA sequence: TGTGCCAGCAGCGTAGGACTAGCCGGATCTAGCACAGATACGCAGTATTTT.

This clonotype was counted only a few times. The rearrangement uses TRBV28 and TRBJ1-5; D remains ambiguous. The germline V and J ends were trimmed by 4 bases and 0 bases, with 10 bases remaining between them. This CDR3 spans 15 amino acids. Germline V gene lookup returns CDR1 MDHEN and CDR2 SYDVKM. The CDR3 sequence is CASSSPGYSNQPQHF. The CDR3, as DNA: TGTGCCAGCAGTTCCCCGGGGTATAGCAATCAGCCCCAGCATTTT.

The chain links TRBV7-3 to TRBJ2-5; perhaps TRBD2 as D (5 bases). Trimming stripped 5 bases from V and 4 bases from J, with 11 bases between. Germline V CDR1 and CDR2: SGHTA, FQGTGA. This CDR3 region has 13 residues. The CDR3 DNA follows: TGTGCCAGCAGCAATGGACTTGGAGAGACCCAGTACTTC. Amino acid sequence: CASSNGLGETQYF.

This sequence joins TRBV9 and TRBJ2-5, with a tentative D call TRBD2 (5 bases). V lost 0 bases to trimming and J lost 1 base, with 13 bases between them. Germline lookup yields CDR1 SGDLS and CDR2 YYNGEE. This CDR3 is 16 amino acids long. CDR3 residues: CASSVGSSGPQETQYF. The CDR3 DNA reads TGTGCCAGCAGCGTAGGTTCGAGCGGACCCCAAGAGACCCAGTACTTC.

This clonotype was detected a few times. The chain has TRBV9 and TRBJ2-1, with D unclear. V gave up 0 bases and J gave up 13 bases, with 11 bases separating them. The CDR3 runs 12 residues. CDR1 and CDR2 (germline): SGDLS, YYNGEE. The CDR3 sequence is CASSVEGGNQFF. In DNA form, the CDR3 reads TGTGCCAGCAGCGTAGAGGGTGGGAACCAGTTCTTC.

This clonotype was counted a few times. The rearrangement joins TRBV29-1 to TRBJ2-5, with D maybe TRBD2 (6 bases). Germline V lookup: CDR1 SQVTM, CDR2 ANQGSEA. The V end lost 6 bases, the J end lost 11 bases, and 16 bases lay between the germline ends. The CDR3 has 11 residues. The CDR3 DNA is TGCAGCGTGAAAACAACGGGGGAGCAGTACTTC. Translated, it gives CSVKTTGEQYF.

The chain employs TRBV7-9 and TRBJ2-2; perhaps TRBD2 as D (6 bases). Germline V gene data show CDR1 as SEHNR and CDR2 as FQNEAQ (reference sequence). CDR3 length: 17 residues. V was shortened by 6 bases and J by 3 bases, with 20 bases between the two germline ends. The CDR3, as DNA: TGTGCCAGCAGGTCCGGGACTGCAACATGGGACACCGGGGAGCTGTTTTTT. This gives the protein CASRSGTATWDTGELFF.

The J gene is TRBJ1-5, the V gene TRBV12-3 or TRBV12-4; D may be TRBD1 (6 bases). Trimming shortened V by 3 bases and J by 6 bases, and 24 bases separated the two germline ends. The CDR3 contains 18 residues. CDR3 coding DNA: TGTGCCAGCAGTTTTCTCATAACAGTTACAGGGTTAGGTCAGCCCCAGCATTTT. Translated: CASSFLITVTGLGQPQHF.

The chain employs TRBV7-2 and TRBJ2-3; D perhaps matches TRBD2 (5 bases). CDR1 and CDR2 (germline): SGHTA, FQGNSA. The V and J ends lost 0 bases and 6 bases respectively, with 19 bases between them. The CDR3 contains 17 residues. The CDR3 DNA is TGTGCCAGCAGCTTAGCGCCCGGCGGGCAGTTATTGGATACGCAGTATTTT. It codes for CASSLAPGGQLLDTQYF. Complete variable domain (other parts from reference TRBV7-2 and TRBJ2-3): GAGVSQSPSNKVTEKGKDVELRCDPISGHTALYWYRQSLGQGLEFLIYFQGNSAPDKSGLPSDRFSAERTGGSVSTLTIQRTQQEDSAVYLCASSLAPGGQLLDTQYFGPGTRLTVL.